This TCR beta chain was sequenced for a study of cytomegalovirus exposure and HLA in healthy donors. General study findings and limits: Later analysis indicated greater clonal expansion among HLA-associated TCR beta chains than among equally common other chains.

A word on this clone: No antigen is known for it.

13 Jbeta primers and 60 Vbeta primers were used for the PCR. Assay used: immunoSEQ multiplex PCR; TCRdb lists only in-frame clones, some missing. The table records over 85,000 clones, over 65% of them present only once. Trimming removed 1 base from V and 6 bases from J; junction bases left unmatched: 15. Germline CDR1 and CDR2: GTSNPN and SVGIG (reference sequence). CDR3 length: 17 residues. This receptor was obtained from a man aged 35-49 years in good health and CMV-seronegative. Input material: PBMCs. The chain couples TRBV30 to TRBJ1-2, with 9 bases that match TRBD1. Written as DNA, the CDR3 is TGTGCCTGGAGTGGAACACGGACAGGGGAAATCGGGAATGGCTACACCTTC. It translates to CAWSGTRTGEIGNGYTF.